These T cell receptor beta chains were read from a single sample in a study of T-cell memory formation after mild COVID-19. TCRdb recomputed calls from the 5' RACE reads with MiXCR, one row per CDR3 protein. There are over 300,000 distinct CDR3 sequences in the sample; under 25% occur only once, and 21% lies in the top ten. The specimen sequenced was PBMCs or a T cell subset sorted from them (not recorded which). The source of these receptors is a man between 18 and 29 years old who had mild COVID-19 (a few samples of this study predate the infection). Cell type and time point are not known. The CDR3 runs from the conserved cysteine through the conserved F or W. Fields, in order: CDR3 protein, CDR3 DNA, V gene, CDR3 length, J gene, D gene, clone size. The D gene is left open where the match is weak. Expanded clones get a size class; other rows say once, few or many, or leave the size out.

CASSPRGPITDTQYF,TGTGCCAGCAGCCCCCGGGGGCCTATCACAGATACGCAGTATTTT,TRBV7-2,15,TRBJ2-3,.,.
CASSSPGETEAFF,TGTGCCAGCAGCTCGCCAGGGGAGACTGAAGCTTTCTTT,TRBV6-6,13,TRBJ1-1,.,few
CASSFLTGTYEQYF,TGTGCCAGCAGCTTTCTAACAGGGACCTACGAGCAGTACTTC,TRBV7-2,14,TRBJ2-7,.,.
CASSSQDRGSYGYTF,TGTGCCAGCAGTTCACAGGACAGGGGGAGCTATGGCTACACCTTC,TRBV28,15,TRBJ1-2,TRBD1,few
CASSPGPPLPGEKLFF,TGTGCCAGCAGCCCGGGACCACCGTTACCAGGTGAAAAACTGTTTTTT,TRBV4-2,16,TRBJ1-4,.,.
CASSARLGANVLTF,TGTGCCAGCAGTGCCCGTCTTGGGGCCAACGTCCTGACTTTC,TRBV2,14,TRBJ2-6,.,few
CASSFTGTGVWETQYF,TGCGCCAGCAGCTTCACCGGGACAGGGGTCTGGGAGACCCAGTACTTC,TRBV5-1,16,TRBJ2-5,TRBD1,.
CASSQSGQGDTGELFF,TGCGCCAGCAGTCAATCTGGGCAGGGGGACACCGGGGAGCTGTTTTTT,TRBV23-1,16,TRBJ2-2,TRBD1,few
CASSLWQTLIPNTEAFF,TGCGCCAGCAGCTTATGGCAGACATTGATACCAAACACTGAAGCTTTCTTT,TRBV5-1,17,TRBJ1-1,.,.
CASSQELAGSYEQYF,TGTGCCAGCAGCCAAGAGCTAGCGGGGAGCTACGAGCAGTACTTC,TRBV4-2,15,TRBJ2-7,TRBD2,.
CASGEYNEQFF,TGCGCCAGTGGGGAATACAATGAGCAGTTCTTC,TRBV4-3,11,TRBJ2-1,.,.
CASSSGGEYADTQYF,TGTGCCAGCAGCTCAGGCGGGGAGTACGCAGATACGCAGTATTTT,TRBV5-6,15,TRBJ2-3,.,.
CASSRTSEGDYGYTF,TGCGCCAGCAGCCGCACATCGGAAGGAGACTATGGCTACACCTTC,TRBV4-1,15,TRBJ1-2,.,many
CAISDFTGLNTEAFF,TGTGCCATCAGTGACTTCACAGGGCTGAACACTGAAGCTTTCTTT,TRBV10-3,15,TRBJ1-1,.,.
CASSRDPSGETQYF,TGTGCCAGCAGCCGGGACCCCTCGGGAGAGACCCAGTACTTC,TRBV7-9,14,TRBJ2-5,.,.
CASSRSTVYNEQFF,TGTGCCAGCAGCCGATCGACGGTTTACAATGAGCAGTTCTTC,TRBV3-1,14,TRBJ2-1,.,.
CAWGTGAGGWETQYF,TGTGCCTGGGGCACAGGGGCGGGTGGTTGGGAGACCCAGTACTTC,TRBV30,15,TRBJ2-5,TRBD1,.
CASSLAGGANTGELFF,TGTGCCAGCAGCTTGGCTGGGGGGGCGAACACCGGGGAGCTGTTTTTT,TRBV5-5,16,TRBJ2-2,TRBD2,.
CASSLTSGAKDTQYF,TGTGCCAGCAGTTTAACGTCGGGGGCGAAAGATACGCAGTATTTT,TRBV12-3/TRBV12-4,15,TRBJ2-3,.,.
CASSSGGRAQPQHF,TGTGCCAGCAGTAGCGGGGGGAGGGCTCAGCCCCAGCATTTT,TRBV12-3/TRBV12-4,14,TRBJ1-5,.,few
CARPRRRYEQFF,TGTGCCAGACCCCGGCGTCGGTATGAGCAGTTCTTC,TRBV7-9,12,TRBJ2-1,.,few
CASSPWDTNYGYTF,TGTGCCAGCAGTCCATGGGACACTAACTATGGCTACACCTTC,TRBV12-3/TRBV12-4,14,TRBJ1-2,.,.
CASSLAAGLADNEQFF,TGCGCCAGCAGCTTGGCGGCCGGACTAGCGGACAATGAGCAGTTCTTC,TRBV5-1,16,TRBJ2-1,TRBD2,few
CASRPQAGGYEQYF,TGTGCCAGCAGACCCCAAGCGGGGGGCTACGAGCAGTACTTC,TRBV12-3/TRBV12-4,14,TRBJ2-7,TRBD2,few
CASSQERGQYEQYF,TGCGCCAGCAGCCAAGAACGGGGGCAATACGAGCAGTACTTC,TRBV4-3,14,TRBJ2-7,.,.
CASSPRAGADEQFF,TGTGCCAGCTCACCACGGGCAGGGGCGGATGAGCAGTTCTTC,TRBV18,14,TRBJ2-1,.,.
CASSQDSPRNEQFF,TGCGCCAGCAGCCAAGATTCCCCTAGGAATGAGCAGTTCTTC,TRBV4-3,14,TRBJ2-1,.,few
CSAPEEGTDTQYF,TGCAGTGCCCCAGAAGAGGGCACAGATACGCAGTATTTT,TRBV20-1,13,TRBJ2-3,.,.
CARRGPGNTIYF,TGTGCCCGAAGGGGACCTGGAAACACCATATATTTT,TRBV30,12,TRBJ1-3,.,few
CASSQTTGTLKGYTF,TGCGCCAGCAGCCAGACTACCGGGACATTGAAAGGCTACACCTTC,TRBV4-1,15,TRBJ1-2,.,.
CASSQARTERGYTF,TGTGCCAGCAGCCAGGCTCGGACAGAACGGGGCTACACCTTC,TRBV4-2,14,TRBJ1-2,.,few
CSARDHQVEQYF,TGCAGTGCTAGAGATCATCAGGTCGAGCAGTACTTC,TRBV20-1,12,TRBJ2-7,.,.
CASSYRGQNQPQHF,TGTGCCAGCAGTTACAGGGGACAAAATCAGCCCCAGCATTTT,TRBV28,14,TRBJ1-5,TRBD1,.
CASSVYRVGTEAFF,TGCGCCAGCAGCGTATACAGGGTAGGGACTGAAGCTTTCTTT,TRBV4-1,14,TRBJ1-1,.,many
CASSFSSVSQQYF,TGTGCCAGCAGTTTTAGTTCCGTAAGCCAGCAGTACTTC,TRBV12-3/TRBV12-4,13,TRBJ2-7,.,.
CASSPVDDEQYF,TGTGCCAGCAGCCCGGTGGACGACGAGCAGTACTTC,TRBV7-9,12,TRBJ2-7,.,few
CASSKAREAGTDTQYF,TGTGCCAGCAGCAAAGCGAGGGAGGCCGGCACAGATACGCAGTATTTT,TRBV21-1,16,TRBJ2-3,.,few
CASSAMSGANVLTF,TGTGCCAGTAGTGCGATGTCTGGGGCCAACGTCCTGACTTTC,TRBV19,14,TRBJ2-6,.,.
CASSSGARNQPQHF,TGTGCCAGCAGCTCCGGGGCCCGCAATCAGCCCCAGCATTTT,TRBV7-9,14,TRBJ1-5,.,few
CSVAGQESTEAFF,TGCAGCGTCGCTGGACAGGAAAGCACTGAAGCTTTCTTT,TRBV29-1,13,TRBJ1-1,TRBD1,many
CASSLGDRIYGYTF,TGTGCCAGCAGCTTAGGGGACAGGATCTATGGCTACACCTTC,TRBV7-9,14,TRBJ1-2,TRBD1,few
CASNQNTGELFF,TGTGCCAGCAACCAGAACACCGGGGAGCTGTTTTTT,TRBV7-9,12,TRBJ2-2,.,few
CASSPSWGTAVTSTDTQYF,TGTGCCAGCAGCCCTAGTTGGGGAACTGCAGTCACTAGCACAGATACGCAGTATTTT,TRBV12-3/TRBV12-4,19,TRBJ2-3,.,once
CASSYPLGTQYF,TGTGCCAGCAGCTATCCCTTAGGGACCCAGTACTTC,TRBV7-2,12,TRBJ2-5,.,.
CASSLVGRYTGELFF,TGTGCCAGCAGCTTAGTAGGACGGTATACCGGGGAGCTGTTTTTT,TRBV7-6,15,TRBJ2-2,.,.
CATSDGGGGSNQPQHF,TGTGCCACCAGTGATGGGGGGGGAGGGAGCAATCAGCCCCAGCATTTT,TRBV24-1,16,TRBJ1-5,.,.
CASSPGAPYEQYF,TGCGCCAGCAGCCCGGGGGCCCCCTACGAGCAGTACTTC,TRBV4-1,13,TRBJ2-7,.,.
CASSPLQGADYGYTF,TGCGCCAGCAGCCCTCTACAGGGGGCAGACTATGGCTACACCTTC,TRBV4-3,15,TRBJ1-2,TRBD1,.
CASSSLRGPEGYTF,TGTGCCAGCAGCTCCCTCCGGGGACCCGAGGGCTACACCTTC,TRBV7-3,14,TRBJ1-2,.,.
CASSRGGMRTGELFF,TGCGCCAGCAGTAGAGGGGGTATGCGGACCGGGGAGCTGTTTTTT,TRBV23-1,15,TRBJ2-2,.,.
CSARRGTSIDEQFF,TGCAGTGCTAGACGAGGGACTAGTATAGATGAGCAGTTCTTC,TRBV20-1,14,TRBJ2-1,TRBD2,few
CASVPDRLRSLKNIQYF,TGTGCCAGCGTCCCGGACAGGCTCCGGTCGCTAAAAAACATTCAGTACTTC,TRBV6-1,17,TRBJ2-4,TRBD1,.
CASSGENNSPLHF,TGTGCCAGCAGTGGGGAAAACAATTCACCCCTCCACTTT,TRBV2,13,TRBJ1-6,.,.
CASSIGQGISGAFF,TGTGCCAGCAGTATTGGACAGGGGATAAGCGGAGCTTTCTTT,TRBV12-3/TRBV12-4,14,TRBJ1-1,TRBD1,.
CASSYTGNTGELFF,TGTGCCAGCAGCTATACAGGGAACACCGGGGAGCTGTTTTTT,TRBV3-1,14,TRBJ2-2,.,few
CASSQEDRGSTEAFF,TGCGCCAGCAGCCAAGAAGACAGGGGTAGTACTGAAGCTTTCTTT,TRBV4-3,15,TRBJ1-1,TRBD1,.
CASSESWAGQNGYTF,TGCGCCAGCAGTGAGTCCTGGGCAGGTCAAAACGGCTACACCTTC,TRBV10-2,15,TRBJ1-2,.,.
CATSRDISSGANVLTF,TGTGCCACCAGCAGAGATATCAGCTCTGGGGCCAACGTCCTGACTTTC,TRBV15,16,TRBJ2-6,.,few